These T cell receptor beta chains were read from a single sample in a study of Ad26.COV2.S vaccination and SARS-CoV-2 variants. Libraries were prepared by immunoSEQ multiplex PCR; TCRdb keeps only in-frame clonotypes and omits some of them. The table shows around 320,000 clones, with roughly 86% occurring only once. The specimen comprised peripheral blood, sampled in a trial of Ad26.COV2.S vaccine versus placebo. These receptors were taken from a person between 18 and 65 years old who received the Ad26.COV2.S COVID-19 vaccine or a placebo. Each CDR3 is given with its conserved first and last residue. A clone size is listed for some rows: how often the clone was seen (once, few, many), or a class if it is expanded.

size,V,J,CDR3
NA,TRBV6-5,TRBJ1-2,CASSYLQGDGYTF
NA,TRBV11-2,TRBJ2-4,CASSSRLAKNIQYF
once,TRBV10-3,TRBJ1-1,CAISESPLYRGGVAEAFF
NA,TRBV11-2,TRBJ2-5,CASSLVPPGRGLQETQYF
NA,TRBV5-6,TRBJ1-6,CASSWGTATNSPLHF
NA,TRBV9,TRBJ1-3,CASSLPGVENTIYF
NA,TRBV3-1/TRBV3-2,TRBJ1-1,CASSQDPQGNTEAFF
NA,TRBV5-1,TRBJ1-2,CASGVDPSGGNGYTF
few,TRBV5-6,TRBJ1-5,CASSFRTGNQPQHF
NA,TRBV7-3,TRBJ2-3,CASSANRGGNTDTQYF
NA,TRBV6-4,TRBJ2-7,CASSVWAGDYEQYF
NA,TRBV3-1/TRBV3-2,TRBJ1-1,CASSQRPTEAFF
NA,TRBV9,TRBJ2-2,CASSVAGGITGELFF
NA,TRBV7-9,TRBJ1-4,CASSPSYNEKLFF
NA,TRBV3-1/TRBV3-2,TRBJ2-1,CASSQERPSGGPEQFF
NA,TRBV4-1,TRBJ1-2,CASSQPFKDRGDTF
NA,TRBV5-1,TRBJ2-1,CASSFSGTRDGEQFF
NA,TRBV5-1,TRBJ1-1,CASSLEPGYTEAFF
once,TRBV21-1,TRBJ2-5,CASSKESGGLQETQYF
NA,TRBV5-4,TRBJ1-1,CASNRDRNTEAFF
NA,TRBV4-3,TRBJ1-2,CASSQDEKGGYGYTF
NA,TRBV9,TRBJ1-2,CASSVRVGVPYGYTF
NA,TRBV9,TRBJ1-3,CASSVTGVSSGNTIYF
NA,TRBV12-3/TRBV12-4,TRBJ2-3,CASRLTSGDTQYF
once,TRBV11-2,TRBJ1-2,CASSLDLITGGLYGYTF
NA,TRBV30,TRBJ1-6,CAWSIIRGSPLHF